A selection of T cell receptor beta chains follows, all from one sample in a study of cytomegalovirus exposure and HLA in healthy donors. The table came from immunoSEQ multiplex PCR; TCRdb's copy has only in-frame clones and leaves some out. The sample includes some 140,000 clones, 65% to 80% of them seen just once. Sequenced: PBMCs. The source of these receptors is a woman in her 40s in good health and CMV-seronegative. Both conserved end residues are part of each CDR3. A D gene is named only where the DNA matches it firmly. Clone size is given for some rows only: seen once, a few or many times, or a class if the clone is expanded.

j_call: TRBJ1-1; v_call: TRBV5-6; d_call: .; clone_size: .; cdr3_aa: CASSLLEAPTEAFF; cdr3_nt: TGTGCCAGCAGCTTGTTAGAGGCACCCACTGAAGCTTTCTTT
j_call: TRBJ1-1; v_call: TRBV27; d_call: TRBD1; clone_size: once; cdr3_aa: CASSWGQLNTEAFF; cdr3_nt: TGTGCCAGCAGTTGGGGACAGTTGAACACTGAAGCTTTCTTT
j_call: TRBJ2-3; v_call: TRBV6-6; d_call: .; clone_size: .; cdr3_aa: CASTFSRGGTDTQYF; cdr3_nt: TGTGCCAGCACCTTTTCCAGGGGCGGCACAGATACGCAGTATTTT
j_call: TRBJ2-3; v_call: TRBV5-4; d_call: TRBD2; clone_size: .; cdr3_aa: CASRLGLAGGSTDTQYF; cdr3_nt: TGTGCCAGCAGGCTGGGTCTAGCGGGAGGGAGCACAGATACGCAGTATTTT
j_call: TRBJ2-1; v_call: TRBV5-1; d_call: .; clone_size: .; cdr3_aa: CASSLGTTGNEQFF; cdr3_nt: TGCGCCAGCAGCTTGGGCACAACAGGGAATGAGCAGTTCTTC
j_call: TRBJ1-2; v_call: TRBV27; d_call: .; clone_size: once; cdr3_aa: CASSLSTGAYGYTF; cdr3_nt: TGTGCCAGCAGTTTATCCACAGGAGCATATGGCTACACCTTC
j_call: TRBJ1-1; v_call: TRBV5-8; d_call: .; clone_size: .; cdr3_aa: CASSRSDRANTEAFF; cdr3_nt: TGTGCCAGCAGCCGATCAGACAGAGCGAACACTGAAGCTTTCTTT
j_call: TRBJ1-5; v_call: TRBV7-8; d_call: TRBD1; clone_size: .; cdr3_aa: CASSSLPGQGFPQPQHF; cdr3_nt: TGTGCCAGCAGCTCCCTACCGGGACAGGGTTTCCCCCAGCCCCAGCATTTT
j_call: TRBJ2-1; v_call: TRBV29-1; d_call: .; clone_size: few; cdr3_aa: CSVEGLVFNEQFF; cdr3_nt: TGCAGCGTTGAAGGACTAGTGTTTAATGAGCAGTTCTTC
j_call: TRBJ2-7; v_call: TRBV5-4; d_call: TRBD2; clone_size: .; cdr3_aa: CASRLAPGGMSQEQYF; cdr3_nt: TGTGCCAGCAGGTTAGCCCCGGGGGGAATGAGTCAGGAGCAGTACTTC
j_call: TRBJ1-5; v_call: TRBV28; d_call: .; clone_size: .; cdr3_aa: CASSDQPQHF; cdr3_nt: TGTGCCAGCAGCGATCAGCCCCAGCATTTT
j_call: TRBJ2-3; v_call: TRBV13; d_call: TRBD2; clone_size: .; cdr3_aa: CASSPNRGAGGTDTQYF; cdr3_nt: TGTGCCAGCAGCCCAAATCGGGGAGCGGGGGGGACAGATACGCAGTATTTT
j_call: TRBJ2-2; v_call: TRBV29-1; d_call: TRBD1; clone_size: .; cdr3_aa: CSPRGQGDTGELFF; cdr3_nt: TGCAGCCCAAGGGGACAGGGTGACACCGGGGAGCTGTTTTTT
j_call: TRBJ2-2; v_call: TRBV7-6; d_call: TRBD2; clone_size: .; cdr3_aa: CASSPGTSRTGELFF; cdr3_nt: TGTGCCAGCAGTCCCGGGACTAGCCGTACCGGGGAGCTGTTTTTT
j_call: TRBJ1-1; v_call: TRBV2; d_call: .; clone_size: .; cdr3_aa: CASSVRQLEAFF; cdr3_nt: TGTGCCAGCAGTGTTAGACAACTTGAAGCTTTCTTT
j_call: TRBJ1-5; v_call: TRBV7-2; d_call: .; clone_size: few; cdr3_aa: CASSLVGAGAQPQHF; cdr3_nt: TGTGCCAGCAGCTTAGTGGGCGCAGGGGCGCAGCCCCAGCATTTT
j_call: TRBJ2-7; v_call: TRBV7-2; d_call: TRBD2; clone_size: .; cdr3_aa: CASSPRGGTYEQYF; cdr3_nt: TGTGCCAGCAGCCCGCGCGGGGGAACCTACGAGCAGTACTTC
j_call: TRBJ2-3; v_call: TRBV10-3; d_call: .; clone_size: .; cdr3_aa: CAISGGHYTDTQYF; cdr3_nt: TGTGCCATCAGTGGGGGACACTACACAGATACGCAGTATTTT
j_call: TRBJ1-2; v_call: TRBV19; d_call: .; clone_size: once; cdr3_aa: CASSPHLGVAAYGYTF; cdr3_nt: TGTGCCAGTAGTCCCCACTTAGGCGTGGCGGCCTATGGCTACACCTTC
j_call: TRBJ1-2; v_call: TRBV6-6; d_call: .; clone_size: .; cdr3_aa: CASRKVLANYGYTF; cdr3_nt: TGTGCCAGCAGGAAGGTCCTAGCTAACTATGGCTACACCTTC
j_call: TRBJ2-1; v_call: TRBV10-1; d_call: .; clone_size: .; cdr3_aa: CASSEGTGWYNEQFF; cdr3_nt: TGCGCCAGCAGCGAGGGCACAGGGTGGTACAATGAGCAGTTCTTC
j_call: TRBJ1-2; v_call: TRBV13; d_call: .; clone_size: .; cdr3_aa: CASSLETGRVDNYGYTF; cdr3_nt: TGTGCCAGCAGCTTAGAAACAGGGCGGGTGGATAACTATGGCTACACCTTC
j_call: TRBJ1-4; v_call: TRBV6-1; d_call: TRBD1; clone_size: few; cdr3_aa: CASSADRGYEKLFF; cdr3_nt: TGTGCCAGCAGTGCGGACAGGGGATATGAAAAACTGTTTTTT